Listed here are 15 T cell receptor beta chains from one sample, sequenced in a study of blood T cell repertoires in COVID-19. The repertoire was sequenced with immunoSEQ multiplex PCR; TCRdb's copy has only in-frame clones and lacks some. Of 300,000 or so clones listed, over 75% were seen once; the top ten hold under 11%. The sample was PBMCs or T cells enriched from blood (not recorded which). Every receptor here comes from a woman younger than 30 who had recovered from COVID-19.

This clone was seen a single time. The CDR3 region has the DNA TGTGCCAGCTCACTTACCGGGACAGGGGATCAGCCCCAGCATTTT. This translates into CASSLTGTGDQPQHF. The V gene is TRBV18, the J gene TRBJ1-5, with 10 bases that match TRBD1. Germline V lookup: CDR1 KGHSH, CDR2 LQKENI. This CDR3 contains 15 residues. V trimming: 4 bases; J trimming: 5 bases; junction bases outside the gene matches: 5. Based on the CDR3 plus reference TRBV18 and TRBJ1-5, the full variable domain is NAGVMQNPRHLVRRRGQEARLRCSPMKGHSHVYWYRQLPEEGLKFMVYLQKENIIDESGMPKERFSAEFPKEGPSILRIQQVVRGDSAAYFCASSLTGTGDQPQHFGDGTRLSIL.

The V and J genes are TRBV28 and TRBJ2-7, with TRBD1 matching over 10 bases. V was pared by 3 bases and J by 5 bases, with 4 bases of the junction left unmatched. The CDR3 contains 14 residues. CDR1 MDHEN and CDR2 SYDVKM come from the germline V gene. The CDR3 sequence: CASSLGGQGHEQYF. CDR3 sequence (DNA): TGTGCCAGCAGTTTGGGGGGACAGGGGCACGAGCAGTACTTC.

J is TRBJ1-3 and V is TRBV18; tentative D call: TRBD1 (5 bases). CDR3 length: 16 residues. Germline loops: CDR1 KGHSH, CDR2 LQKENI. The V end was cut by 3 bases, the J end by 0 bases, with 12 bases between. The chain's CDR3 is CASSPGQPFSGNTIYF. The CDR3 DNA reads TGTGCCAGCTCACCGGGGCAGCCATTCTCTGGAAACACCATATATTTT.

This clone was counted many times. J is TRBJ2-7 and V is TRBV7-8, with 7 bases lining up with TRBD2. The trim removed 5 bases at V and 5 bases at J, leaving 12 bases unmatched. Germline CDR1 SGHVS, CDR2 FQNEAQ. This CDR3 contains 15 residues. CDR3: CASSLRVGAGDEQYF. DNA for the CDR3: TGTGCCAGCAGCCTTAGGGTTGGGGCGGGGGACGAGCAGTACTTC.

V is TRBV2 and J is TRBJ2-5; the D gene is possibly TRBD1 (6 bases). Germline V gene sequence: CDR1 SNHLY, CDR2 FYNNEI. The V end lost 5 bases, the J end lost 4 bases, and 17 bases lay between the germline ends. This CDR3 region has 15 residues. This CDR3 is CASSQQGQMGETQYF. CDR3 DNA: TGTGCCAGCAGTCAACAGGGCCAAATGGGAGAGACCCAGTACTTC. Full variable domain (rest looked up from reference TRBV2 and TRBJ2-5): EPEVTQTPSHQVTQMGQEVILRCVPISNHLYFYWYRQILGQKVEFLVSFYNNEISEKSEIFDDQFSVERPDGSNFTLKIRSTKLEDSAMYFCASSQQGQMGETQYFGPGTRLLVL.

This chain joins TRBV5-1 and TRBJ1-1, with D tentatively TRBD1 (6 bases). The germline V gene encodes CDR1 SGHRS and CDR2 YFSETQ. Trimming removed 2 bases at V and 2 bases at J, with 10 bases between. CDR3 length: 14 residues. CDR3: CASSFRGLNTEAFF. The CDR3 region has the DNA TGCGCCAGCAGCTTCAGGGGCCTAAACACTGAAGCTTTCTTT.

J is TRBJ2-7 and V is TRBV5-5; D possibly corresponds to TRBD1 (5 bases). The germline CDR1 and CDR2 sequences are SGHKS and YYEKEE (reference sequence). Trimming stripped 3 bases from V and 3 bases from J, with 7 bases between. The CDR3 extends over 12 amino acids. CDR3 sequence (DNA): TGTGCCAGCAGCTACAGGTTCTACGAGCAGTACTTC. It translates to CASSYRFYEQYF.

The genes are TRBV5-1 and TRBJ1-1, with 7 bases lining up with TRBD1. The junction had 12 bases not matched to a gene; V was cut back by 4 bases and J by 3 bases. Germline V gene data show CDR1 as SGHRS and CDR2 as YFSETQ. The length of the CDR3 is 16 residues. CDR3 DNA: TGCGCCAGCAGCCTATGGACAGGTCGGCAGGACACTGAAGCTTTCTTT. This translates into CASSLWTGRQDTEAFF.

The chain is built from TRBV7-3 and TRBJ2-7; 7 bases are shared with TRBD1. Trimming at V came to 0 bases and at J to 3 bases, leaving 5 bases not matched to a gene. The CDR3 length is 15 residues. In germline, CDR1 is SGHTA, CDR2 FQGTGA. The DNA for the CDR3 is TGTGCCAGCAGCTTAACGGGGACAGATATCTACGAGCAGTACTTC. Residues: CASSLTGTDIYEQYF. Variable domain in full (rest from reference TRBV7-3 and TRBJ2-7): GAGVSQTPSNKVTEKGKYVELRCDPISGHTALYWYRQSLGQGPEFLIYFQGTGAADDSGLPNDRFFAVRPEGSVSTLKIQRTERGDSAVYLCASSLTGTDIYEQYFGPGTRLTVT.

A remark on this clone: Relative to the germline gene, one junction end is altered; a read error may explain this. The chain links TRBV5-1 to TRBJ2-3; TRBD2 matches at 8 bases. The CDR3 has 18 amino acids. The germline V gene encodes CDR1 SGHRS and CDR2 YFSETQ. CDR3 loop: CASSLAGPLGGGTDTQYF. CDR3 coding DNA: TGCGCCAGCAGTTTGGCGGGGCCTCTTGGCGGGGGGACAGATACGCAGTATTTT. Together with reference TRBV5-1 and TRBJ2-3, the CDR3 gives the full variable domain: KAGVTQTPRYLIKTRGQQVTLSCSPISGHRSVSWYQQTPGQGLQFLFEYFSETQRNKGNFPGRFSGRQFSNSRSEMNVSTLELGDSALYLCASSLAGPLGGGTDTQYFGPGTRLTVL.

V is TRBV15 and J is TRBJ1-1; 7 bases map to TRBD1. V lost 0 bases and J lost 5; bases outside the gene matches: 15. The CDR3 is made up of 18 amino acids. CDR1 is LNHNV, CDR2 YYDKDF, per germline (reference sequence). The chain's CDR3 is CATSRDPGGGATGTEAFF. In nucleotides, the CDR3 is TGTGCCACCAGCAGAGATCCGGGAGGGGGCGCGACCGGGACTGAAGCTTTCTTT.

The chain employs TRBV7-9 and TRBJ1-4, with D perhaps TRBD1 (6 bases). Germline V gene data show CDR1 as SEHNR and CDR2 as FQNEAQ (reference sequence). Between the trimmed V and J ends, which lost 6 bases and 7 bases, there was a span of 12 bases. This CDR3 is 13 amino acids long. DNA of the CDR3: TGTGCCAGCAGGCCGGGACAAAGTGAAAAACTGTTTTTT. Protein product: CASRPGQSEKLFF.

The chain carries TRBV7-9 and TRBJ1-5; 9 bases agree with TRBD1. V was clipped by 1 base and J by 3 bases; unmatched bases: 4. The CDR3 is 16 residues long. Looked up from germline, CDR1 is SEHNR and CDR2 is FQNEAQ (reference sequence). The CDR3: CASSLGTGEFNQPQHF. As DNA, the CDR3 is TGTGCCAGCAGCTTAGGGACAGGGGAGTTCAATCAGCCCCAGCATTTT.

The chain has TRBV11-2 and TRBJ1-2, with D possibly being TRBD1 (6 bases). Trimming shortened V by 5 bases and J by 4 bases, and 20 bases separated the two germline ends. CDR1 is SGHAT and CDR2 is FQNNGV in the germline V gene. The CDR3 sequence is 16 residues long. CDR3 coding DNA: TGTGCCAGCAGCCCCGTGAAACAGGGACGGGGCTATGGCTACACCTTC. This sequence encodes CASSPVKQGRGYGYTF.

J is TRBJ1-6 and V is TRBV5-1; tentative D call: TRBD1 (6 bases). V was clipped by 0 bases and J by 10 bases, with 11 bases between them. This CDR3 spans 14 amino acids. CDR1 SGHRS and CDR2 YFSETQ come from the germline V gene. The CDR3: CASSLVGGQSPLHF. CDR3 DNA: TGCGCCAGCAGCTTGGTCGGGGGGCAGTCACCCCTCCACTTT.